The T cell receptor (beta chain) described here comes from a study of Ad26.COV2.S vaccination and SARS-CoV-2 variants (dated by TCRdb to the early 2020s). Turning to the overall study: Vaccine-arm donors were drawn from COV1001, a multicentre, randomized, double-blind, placebo-controlled phase I-IIa trial of Ad26.COV2.S in healthy adults. Dosing of Ad26.COV2.S was intramuscular, at either 5x10^10 or 1x10^11 viral particles, delivered as one shot or as two shots spaced 56 days apart. TCRbeta repertoire sequencing served as the tool for gauging how specific and how broad the SARS-CoV-2-reactive T cell receptors were following Ad26.COV2.S vaccination. The TCR-sequenced set comprised around 30 samples: approximately 19 Ad26.COV2.S vaccine recipients, 5 placebo recipients and 8 SARS-CoV-2 convalescent individuals. Trial participants were randomized into five groups of five, in which low-dose or high-dose Ad26.COV2.S was given once or twice, or placebo was given on both occasions. Throughout the experiments and outcome assessment, investigators stayed blinded to trial group allocation. What the authors observed across the whole study: Vaccine and placebo recipients had comparable non-spike TCR breadth, which fits with the vaccine containing only spike. Substantial breadth of spike-specific CD8+ and CD4+ T cell responses was reported after vaccination. Higher spike-specific TCR breadth was observed in Ad26.COV2.S recipients than in placebo recipients (P = 0.0014). The study was not powered to compare responses between vaccine doses or regimens. The authors noted that total T cell responses may have been underestimated by the TCR breadth and depth analyses.

Trimming takes 5 bases from V and 6 bases from J, and the germline ends sit 16 bases apart. The CDR3 covers 14 residues, taking in both the cysteine and the phenylalanine. Only the CDR3 region is kept as DNA, spanning 42 bases read in frame from base 1. The CDR1 and CDR2 encoded by the germline V gene are SGHTA and FQGNSA. The treatment or condition label, as the study defines it: some 19 received Ad26.COV2.S at low or high dose, single or two shots; several received placebo; per-sample allocation not given. Repertoires of vaccine and placebo recipients were sequenced from samples taken on day 63 after the first injection. Between 29 July and 7 August 2020, Cohort 1b enrolled fewer than 30 adults aged 18-55 years at one site in Boston, USA. Ad26.COV2.S was a replication-incompetent adenovirus type 26 vector that expressed a prefusion-stabilized SARS-CoV-2 spike protein derived from the original Wuhan strain.

The immunoSEQ Assay was the method used to sequence TCRbeta CDR3 regions. After extraction, genomic DNA underwent amplification by bias-controlled multiplex PCR, followed by high-throughput sequencing. In the source study's methods: To quantify the absolute abundance of every unique TCRbeta CDR3 region, sequences were collapsed and filtered. T cell fraction was estimated by normalizing TCRbeta template counts to usable DNA, which was measured by amplifying reference genes present in all nucleated cells. Repertoire TCRs were annotated as SARS-CoV-2-specific when V gene, CDR3 amino acid sequence and J gene were exactly matched to a known reactive TCR set. The reference SARS-CoV-2 TCR set was derived from MIRA and filtered for enrichment in COVID-19-positive ImmuneCODE repertoires, a step that removed public or cross-reactive TCRs. Using the MIRA antigens, annotated TCRs were further analysed by specific ORF or by position within an ORF. Depth was the summed frequency of annotated unique rearrangements, while breadth was defined as annotated unique rearrangements over total unique productive rearrangements. TCR breadth was compared between groups using two-sided Wilcoxon rank-sum tests. TCRdb stores this immuneACCESS table with in-frame sequences only. Part of the clones is absent; in the studies checked, under half of the shortfall reflects unresolved V genes, and no reason is known for the rest. The V and J calls and the clone size are those of that table, but D and trimming were determined from the DNA. Present in this sample are roughly 300,000 clones, roughly nine tenths of which were seen just once. Around 6.6% of the sample lies in the top ten.

A note on this clone: What antigen it recognizes has not been identified. No qualities accompany the bases; no much larger clone lies one base away.

The sequence derives from a person between 18 and 65 years old who received the Ad26.COV2.S COVID-19 vaccine or a placebo. This chain is built from TRBV7-2 and TRBJ1-1; the D gene is not confidently resolved. This specimen consisted of peripheral blood, obtained in a trial of Ad26.COV2.S vaccine versus placebo. The nucleotide sequence reads as follows: TGTGCCAGCAGCGCCCTAAGCGGGGTTCCTGAAGCTTTCTTT. The encoded protein is CASSALSGVPEAFF. With the rest looked up from the reference TRBV7-2 and TRBJ1-1 genes rather than sequenced, the full variable domain is GAGVSQSPSNKVTEKGKDVELRCDPISGHTALYWYRQSLGQGLEFLIYFQGNSAPDKSGLPSDRFSAERTGGSVSTLTIQRTQQEDSAVYLCASSALSGVPEAFFGQGTRLTVV.